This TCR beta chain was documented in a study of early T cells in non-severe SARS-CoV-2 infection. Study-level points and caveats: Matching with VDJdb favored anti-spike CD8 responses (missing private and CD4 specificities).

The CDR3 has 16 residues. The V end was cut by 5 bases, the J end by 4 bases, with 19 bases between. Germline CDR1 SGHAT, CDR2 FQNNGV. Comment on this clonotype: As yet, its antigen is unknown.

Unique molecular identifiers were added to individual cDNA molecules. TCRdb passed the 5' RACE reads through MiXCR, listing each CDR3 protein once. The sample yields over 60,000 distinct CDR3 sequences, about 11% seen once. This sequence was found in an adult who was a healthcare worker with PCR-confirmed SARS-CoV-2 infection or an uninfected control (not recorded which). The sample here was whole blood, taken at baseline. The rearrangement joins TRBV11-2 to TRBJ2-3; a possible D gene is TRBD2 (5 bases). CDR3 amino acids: CASSRTILSGADTQYF. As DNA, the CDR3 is TGTGCCAGCAGCCGAACCATCCTTTCCGGGGCAGATACGCAGTATTTT.